This entry features one TCR beta chain sequence. The data are from a study of blood T cell repertoires in COVID-19. Overall study: Acute and convalescent COVID-19 samples came from the United States, Italy and Spain. PBMCs, B-cell-depleted T cells, or T cells provided the cDNA or gDNA that made up the material.

V was pared by 6 bases and J by 3 bases, with 15 bases between. This CDR3 has 14 residues. Looked up from germline, CDR1 is MNHEY and CDR2 is SVGAGI. Original methodology: Nucleated cell number was recorded as an estimate derived from reference gene primer amplification. The method was immunoSEQ multiplex PCR; TCRdb's version includes in-frame clones alone and lacks a portion of them. For V, J and clone size, that table is used; D and trimming come from the DNA. Of 60,000 to 85,000 clones detected, 88% appear once; the ten largest clones hold 1.9%. This sequence was found in a woman older than 75 with active or convalescent COVID-19. The sample was peripheral blood. The chain is built from TRBV6-5 and TRBJ2-7; TRBD2 is a possible D gene (6 bases). CDR3 region: CASSGHGSLYEQYF. CDR3 in DNA: TGTGCCAGCAGCGGTCACGGGAGTCTCTACGAGCAGTACTTC.